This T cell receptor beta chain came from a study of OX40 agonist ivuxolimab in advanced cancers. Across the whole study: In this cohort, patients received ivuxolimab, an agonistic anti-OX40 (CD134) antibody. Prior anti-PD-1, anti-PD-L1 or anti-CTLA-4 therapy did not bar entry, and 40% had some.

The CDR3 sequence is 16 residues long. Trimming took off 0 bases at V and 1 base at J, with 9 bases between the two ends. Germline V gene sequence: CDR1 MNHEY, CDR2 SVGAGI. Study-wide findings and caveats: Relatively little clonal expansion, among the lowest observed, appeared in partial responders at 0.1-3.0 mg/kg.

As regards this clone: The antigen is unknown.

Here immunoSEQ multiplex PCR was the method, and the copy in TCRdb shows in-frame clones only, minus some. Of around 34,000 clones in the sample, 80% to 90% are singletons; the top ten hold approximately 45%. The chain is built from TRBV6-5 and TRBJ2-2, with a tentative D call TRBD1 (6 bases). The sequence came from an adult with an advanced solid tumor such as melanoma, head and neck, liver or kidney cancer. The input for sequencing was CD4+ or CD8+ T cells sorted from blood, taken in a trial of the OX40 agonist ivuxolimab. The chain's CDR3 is CASSYSQGLNTGELFF. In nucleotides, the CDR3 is TGTGCCAGCAGTTACTCACAGGGTCTGAACACCGGGGAGCTGTTTTTT.